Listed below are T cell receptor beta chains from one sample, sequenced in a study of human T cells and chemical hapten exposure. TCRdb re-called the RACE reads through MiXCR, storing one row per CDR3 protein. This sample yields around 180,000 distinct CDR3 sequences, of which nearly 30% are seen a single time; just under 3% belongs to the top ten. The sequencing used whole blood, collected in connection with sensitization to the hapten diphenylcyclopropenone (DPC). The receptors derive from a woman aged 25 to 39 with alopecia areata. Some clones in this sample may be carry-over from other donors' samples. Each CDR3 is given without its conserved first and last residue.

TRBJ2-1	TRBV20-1	SAYYRDLQF
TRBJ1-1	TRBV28	ASSPGTVGTEAF
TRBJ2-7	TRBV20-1	SAQSALEQY
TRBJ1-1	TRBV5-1	ASTDLRTGTEAF
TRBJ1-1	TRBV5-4	ASSSGFVGMNTEAF
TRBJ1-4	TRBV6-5	ASSYSGTPKEKLF
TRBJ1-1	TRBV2	ASNKDSNTEAF
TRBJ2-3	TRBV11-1	ASTPAGSGVGDTQY
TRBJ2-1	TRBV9	ASSRVAGGRGDEQF
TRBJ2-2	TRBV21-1	ASSKEGAGGTTGELF
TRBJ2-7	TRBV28	ASASWDGSYEQY
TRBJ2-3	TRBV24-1	ATSDLPSGSTDTQY
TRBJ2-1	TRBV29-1	SVDWTSGSNEQF
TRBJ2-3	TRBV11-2	ASSLGLVPDTQY
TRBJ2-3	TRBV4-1	ASSLYSHSTDTQY
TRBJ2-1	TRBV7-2	ASSLRPGLAGGSNEQF
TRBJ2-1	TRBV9	VSSQTSGMGNEQF
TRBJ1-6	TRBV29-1	SVAGGGKDSPLH
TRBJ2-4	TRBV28	ASSKPGGLAKNIQY
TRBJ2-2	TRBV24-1	ATSDLTGTGELF
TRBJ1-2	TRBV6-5	ASSPILAPYGYT
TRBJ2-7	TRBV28	ASISGDFYEQY
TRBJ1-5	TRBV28	ASSFPGVNQPQH
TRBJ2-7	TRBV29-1	SVVGSPYEQY
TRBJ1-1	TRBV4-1	ASSQDLIGGNTEAF
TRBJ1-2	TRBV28	ASSPGQGPYGYT
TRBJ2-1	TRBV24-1	ATSDRSSGRDNEQF
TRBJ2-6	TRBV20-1	SALGRPSGANVLT
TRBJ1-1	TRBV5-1	ASSPETGRREAF
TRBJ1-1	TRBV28	ASIMNTEAF
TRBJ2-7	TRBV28	ASNLASGTDYEQY
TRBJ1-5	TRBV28	ASSFTGQPQH
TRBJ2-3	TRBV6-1	ASSSLVGGLSTDTQY
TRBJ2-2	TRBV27	ASSPGTGDYTGELF
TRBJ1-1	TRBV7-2	ASSLVESEAF
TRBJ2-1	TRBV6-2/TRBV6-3	ASSAGDPTAEQF
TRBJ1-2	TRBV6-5	ASSRGGGGYT
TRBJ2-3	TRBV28	ASSYMGLSSTDTQY
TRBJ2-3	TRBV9	ASSVDPRGTWDTQY
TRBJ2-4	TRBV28	ASSRWGGVAKNIQY
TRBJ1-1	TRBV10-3	AIRGTAGTEAF
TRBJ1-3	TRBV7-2	ASSLGAGPSGNTIY
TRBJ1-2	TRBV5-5	ASSPRGAGGGTNYGYT
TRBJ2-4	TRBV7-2	ASSSANWKGNIQY
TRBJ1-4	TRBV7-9	ASSSPGTGSEKLF
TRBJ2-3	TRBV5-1	ASSPLAGGFTDTQY
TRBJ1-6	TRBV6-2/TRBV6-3	ASSSLGEWRDNSPIH
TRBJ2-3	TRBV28	ASSFGVATDTQY
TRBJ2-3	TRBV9	ASSVLPRGQGKSDTQY
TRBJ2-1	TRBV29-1	SVEALRGNEQF
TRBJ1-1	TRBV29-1	SVLPFVGGDTEAF
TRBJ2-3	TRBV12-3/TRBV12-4	ASSPSSGGAPGTQY
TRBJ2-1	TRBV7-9	ASSSHSSYNEQF
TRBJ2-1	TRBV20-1	SARDIRGGRRNEQF
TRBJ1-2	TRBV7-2	ASSSGGVVYGYT
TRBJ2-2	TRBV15	ATSRDLAGTGELF